A single sample is the source of the 26 T cell receptor beta chains below, sequenced in a study of identical twins. MiXCR was run by TCRdb on the 5' RACE reads, yielding one entry per CDR3 protein. This sample has around 570,000 distinct CDR3 sequences; around 9.6% occur once, and the top ten carry around 3.1%. In addition, the sample was reused for a study of yellow fever vaccine responses in identical twins.

The sample consisted of PBMCs. The source is a woman under 30 in good health.

This clonotype was seen at least ten times. The chain has TRBV19 and TRBJ1-2; tentative D call: TRBD1 (6 bases). The CDR3 covers 12 residues. V was trimmed by 8 bases and J by 3 bases, leaving 10 bases between them. Germline CDR1 reads LNHDA; CDR2 reads SQIVND (reference sequence). The CDR3 DNA reads TGTGCCAGTTCGGACAGATACTATGGCTACACCTTC. Residues: CASSDRYYGYTF.

The chain combines TRBV18 with TRBJ1-1, with D hard to call. V lost 5 bases and J lost 3, with 10 bases in between. The CDR3 covers 13 residues. Germline V gene sequence: CDR1 KGHSH, CDR2 LQKENI. In nucleotides, the CDR3 is TGTGCCAGCTCAACCCGGGCCCACACTGAAGCTTTCTTT. Translating it yields CASSTRAHTEAFF.

Concerning this clonotype itself: A much larger clone lies one base from this, so it may be a read error. This chain connects TRBV10-3 to TRBJ2-1; 8 nucleotides match TRBD2. The length of the CDR3 is 18 residues. The germline V gene encodes CDR1 ENHRY and CDR2 SYGVKD. V shed 6 bases and J 7 bases; nucleotides not matched to a gene: 20. The CDR3 region has the DNA TGTGCCATCAGGCCCACTAGCGGTAGTAAGGGGTCGGCAAATGAGCAGTTCTTC. As protein: CAIRPTSGSKGSANEQFF.

As regards this clonotype: The junction shows a germline mismatch at one end, possibly a read error. The V gene is TRBV20-1, the J gene TRBJ2-3; the D gene could be TRBD1 or TRBD2 (5 bases each). The CDR3 loop spans 13 amino acids. Germline assignment: CDR1 DFQATT and CDR2 SNEGSKA (reference sequence). The CDR3 sequence: CSAALQARDTRYF. CDR3 nucleotides: TGCAGTGCAGCGCTACAGGCGAGGGATACGCGGTATTTT.

V is TRBV7-8 and J is TRBJ1-2; TRBD1 might be the D (6 bases). Germline V gives CDR1 SGHVS, CDR2 FQNEAQ. This CDR3 contains 14 residues. Deletions cut 5 bases from V and 7 bases from J, with 17 bases between. The chain's CDR3 is CASSPPGGAGGYTF. Written as DNA, the CDR3 is TGTGCCAGCAGCCCCCCGGGGGGGGCCGGTGGCTACACCTTC.

CDR3 in DNA: TGCGCCAGCAGTCCCGGGACAGAATACGACTATGGCTACACCTTC. This encodes CASSPGTEYDYGYTF. The V gene is TRBV5-1, the J gene TRBJ1-2; the match to TRBD1 covers 7 bases. Germline CDR1 SGHRS, CDR2 YFSETQ. The CDR3 consists of 15 residues. V dropped 5 bases and J dropped 3; count of bases not matched to a gene: 10.

This clonotype was seen ten or more times. This chain uses TRBV5-4 with TRBJ2-1; TRBD2 matches 9 bases. J was trimmed by 1 base and V by 2 bases; bases with no gene match: 4. The CDR3 has 16 amino acids. Germline V CDR1 and CDR2: SGHNT, YYREEE (reference sequence). CDR3 DNA sequence: TGTGCCAGCAGCTTTCCCCTAGCGGGGTCCTACAATGAGCAGTTCTTC. Its translation: CASSFPLAGSYNEQFF.

This clonotype appeared many times. The chain is built from TRBV6-1 and TRBJ2-7; 8 nucleotides match TRBD2. Germline CDR1 reads MNHNS; CDR2 reads SASEGT. This CDR3 contains 15 residues. V trimming: 6 bases; J trimming: 2 bases; junction bases outside the gene matches: 9. The CDR3 is CASSQRTSRTYEQYF. The CDR3 bases are TGTGCCAGCAGCCAAAGGACTAGCAGAACCTACGAGCAGTACTTC.

This chain links TRBV6-2 or TRBV6-3 with TRBJ1-2, with no clear D. Germline V gives CDR1 MNHEY, CDR2 SVGEGT. This CDR3 is built from 16 residues. V lost 1 base to trimming and J lost 6 bases, with 18 bases between them. The CDR3 region is CASSYLGRAAFDGYTF. The CDR3 nucleotides are TGTGCCAGCAGTTACTTGGGTAGGGCCGCGTTCGATGGCTACACCTTC.

The chain's CDR3 is CSVHWEGSYNEQFF. CDR3 coding DNA: TGCAGCGTCCACTGGGAGGGCTCCTACAATGAGCAGTTCTTC. J is TRBJ2-1 and V is TRBV29-1, with TRBD2 matching over 7 bases. This CDR3 is built from 14 residues. CDR1 is SQVTM and CDR2 is ANQGSEA in the germline V gene. V lost 6 bases, J lost 0 bases, and 5 bases stayed unmatched.

This clonotype was counted between two and nine times. The chain joins TRBV20-1 to TRBJ1-1; D is undetermined. Between the trimmed V and J ends, which lost 0 bases and 5 bases, there was a span of 7 bases. The CDR3 has 12 amino acids. Germline values: CDR1 DFQATT, CDR2 SNEGSKA (reference sequence). This chain's CDR3 is CSARDRGTEAFF. The CDR3 bases are TGCAGTGCTAGAGATCGCGGAACTGAAGCTTTCTTT.

At least ten counts were recorded for this clonotype. The CDR3 region is CSAYSDLNEQFF. The CDR3 DNA sequence: TGCAGTGCTTACTCGGACCTCAATGAGCAGTTCTTC. The rearrangement links TRBV20-1 to TRBJ2-1, with D uncertain. The V end lost 5 bases, the J end lost 6 bases, and 11 bases lay between the germline ends. The germline V gene encodes CDR1 DFQATT and CDR2 SNEGSKA (reference sequence). The CDR3 totals 12 residues.

In its sample, this clonotype was seen many times. This sequence joins TRBV29-1 and TRBJ2-7, with D possibly TRBD1 on 6 matching bases. This CDR3 has 15 residues. In germline, CDR1 is SQVTM, CDR2 ANQGSEA. V dropped 2 bases and J dropped 6 bases, with 20 bases sitting between them. Here the CDR3 reads CSVENPLGVRGEQYF. As DNA, the CDR3 is TGCAGCGTTGAAAACCCCCTTGGTGTCAGGGGCGAGCAGTACTTC.

This clonotype was recorded a few times. The chain is built from TRBV5-1 and TRBJ1-2, with D possibly TRBD1 on 6 matching bases. The CDR3 has 13 amino acids. CDR1 is SGHRS, CDR2 YFSETQ, per germline. Deletions cut 4 bases from V and 4 bases from J, with 11 bases between. The CDR3 loop is CASSPGQIYGYTF. As DNA, the CDR3 is TGCGCCAGCAGCCCCGGACAGATCTATGGCTACACCTTC.

This clonotype has a count of ten or more. The chain combines TRBV7-3 with TRBJ1-1; maybe TRBD1 (5 bases). The CDR3 is made up of 14 amino acids. From germline, CDR1 is SGHTA and CDR2 FQGTGA. The V gene lost 5 bases and the J gene lost 7 bases, with 17 bases spanning the gap. The CDR3 sequence is CASSPLQFGGEAFF. The CDR3 nucleotides read TGTGCCAGCAGCCCCCTCCAGTTTGGGGGTGAAGCTTTCTTT.

The sample holds a few counts of this clonotype. The chain combines TRBV9 with TRBJ2-5, with TRBD2 as a possible D gene (5 bases). Trimming took 4 bases from V and 4 from J, leaving 17 bases between them. The V gene's germline CDR1 is SGDLS and CDR2 YYNGEE. This CDR3 comprises 15 residues. CDR3 sequence reads: CASSPGNSAGETQYF. Written as DNA, the CDR3 is TGTGCCAGCAGCCCTGGGAACTCGGCGGGAGAGACCCAGTACTTC.

The chain has TRBV20-1 and TRBJ2-5; TRBD2 might be the D (6 bases). The CDR3 length is 15 residues. Trimming removed 0 bases at V and 3 bases at J, with 14 bases between. Per the germline V gene, CDR1 is DFQATT and CDR2 is SNEGSKA (reference sequence). CDR3: CSARDPRELEETQYF. For the CDR3, the DNA is TGCAGTGCTAGAGACCCCCGGGAGCTCGAAGAGACCCAGTACTTC.

This clonotype was recorded many times. V gene TRBV7-9 combines with J gene TRBJ2-1; the match to TRBD2 covers 10 bases. The germline V gene has CDR1 SEHNR and CDR2 FQNEAQ (reference sequence). The CDR3 extends over 15 amino acids. Germline trimming cut 2 bases from V and 8 bases from J; bases unmatched to any gene: 6. CDR3 in DNA: TGTGCCAGCAGCTTACCAGCGGGAGGGGTCGATGAGCAGTTCTTC. This sequence encodes CASSLPAGGVDEQFF.

J is TRBJ2-1 and V is TRBV7-3; D possibly uses TRBD1 or TRBD2 (6 bases each). The germline V and J ends were trimmed by 1 base and 9 bases, with 22 bases remaining between them. The CDR3 sequence is 17 residues long. CDR1 and CDR2 from the germline V gene are SGHTA and FQGTGA. CDR3 sequence (DNA): TGTGCCAGCAGCTTAAAGGGGGGTGGGGGGCCCCCGGGTGAGCAGTTCTTC. Residues: CASSLKGGGGPPGEQFF. Combining the CDR3 with reference TRBV7-3 and TRBJ2-1 gives the whole variable domain GAGVSQTPSNKVTEKGKYVELRCDPISGHTALYWYRQSLGQGPEFLIYFQGTGAADDSGLPNDRFFAVRPEGSVSTLKIQRTERGDSAVYLCASSLKGGGGPPGEQFFGPGTRLTVL.

CDR3 DNA sequence: TGTGCCAGCAGTTTAGCGCGTCGCAGGGAGGAGACCCAGTACTTC. It is translated as CASSLARRREETQYF. V usage is TRBV12-3 or TRBV12-4 and J usage is TRBJ2-5, with D perhaps matching TRBD1 or TRBD2 (5 bases each). The V and J ends lost 0 bases and 5 bases respectively, with 13 bases between them. This CDR3 has 15 amino acids.

V usage is TRBV12-3 or TRBV12-4 and J usage is TRBJ2-3; tentative D call: TRBD1 (5 bases). The CDR3 length is 15 residues. V was pared by 11 bases and J by 3 bases, with 21 bases between. CDR3 coding DNA: TGTGCCTCCTTGGGGCAGTCCCCGCCTACAGATACGCAGTATTTT. As protein: CASLGQSPPTDTQYF.

There are many counts of this clonotype. The chain employs TRBV3-1 and TRBJ1-2, with D hard to call. Germline loops: CDR1 LGHDT, CDR2 YNNKEL (reference sequence). The CDR3 length is 14 residues. Between the trimmed V and J ends, which lost 7 bases and 7 bases, there was a span of 19 bases. CDR3: CASTHGGRVGGYTF. The CDR3 DNA reads as TGTGCCAGCACCCACGGAGGGAGGGTTGGTGGCTACACCTTC.

In this sample, this clonotype turned up a few times. This chain uses TRBV20-1 with TRBJ2-3; TRBD2 matches at 11 bases. The junction had 3 bases not matched to a gene; V was cut back by 4 bases and J by 0 bases. The CDR3 is made up of 15 amino acids. The germline gives CDR1 DFQATT, CDR2 SNEGSKA (reference sequence). In DNA form, the CDR3 reads TGCAGTGCTATACGACTAGCGGGAAGCACAGATACGCAGTATTTT. Its translation: CSAIRLAGSTDTQYF.

This chain links TRBV7-9 with TRBJ1-2; D may be TRBD1 (5 bases). The V gene lost 0 bases and the J gene lost 4 bases, with 12 bases spanning the gap. Germline lookup yields CDR1 SEHNR and CDR2 FQNEAQ (reference sequence). The CDR3 contains 15 residues. In nucleotides, the CDR3 is TGTGCCAGCAGCTTAGCAGGGGACTGGTCCTATGGCTACACCTTC. It specifies CASSLAGDWSYGYTF.

Only a few counts were recorded for this clonotype. This sequence joins TRBV7-3 and TRBJ2-5; 13 bases match TRBD2. The V and J ends lost 1 base and 1 base, in that order; junction bases with no gene match: 6. This CDR3 has 18 residues. Germline CDR1 reads SGHTA; CDR2 reads FQGTGA. The CDR3 nucleotides are TGTGCCAGCAGCTTAAACGGTTGGACTAGCGGGGGCCAAGAGACCCAGTACTTC. Protein: CASSLNGWTSGGQETQYF.

This clonotype was seen repeatedly, ten times or more. This chain links TRBV6-5 with TRBJ1-1; weak D call: TRBD1 (6 bases). Looked up from germline, CDR1 is MNHEY and CDR2 is SVGAGI. The CDR3 loop spans 15 amino acids. Trimming pared 0 bases from V and 4 bases from J, leaving 12 bases between. The CDR3 here is CASSYSLGGATEAFF. The CDR3, as DNA: TGTGCCAGCAGTTACTCGCTGGGGGGGGCCACTGAAGCTTTCTTT.